This TCR beta chain comes out of a study of vaccination and CD4 T cells after COVID-19. Study overall: Samples were taken after vaccination, a median of around 67 days after dose two, with a range of 14 to 241.

Sample treatment: approximately nine-day PBMC culture with coronavirus spike peptide pools or control peptides (ViraFEST assay). With regard to this clonotype: The antigen remains undetermined.

This CDR3 region has 12 residues. Between the trimmed V and J ends, which lost 4 bases and 4 bases, there was a span of 7 bases. Sequence data for DNA of cultured CD4+ T cells were generated by the Oncomine TCR Beta short-read assay. TCRdb analysed the PCR reads with MiXCR anew, one entry per CDR3 protein. The repertoire includes 10,000 to 15,000 distinct CDR3 sequences, less than 70% of them detected once, and more than 9.5% sits in the top ten. This receptor was taken from a human donor who had recovered from COVID-19. This chain links TRBV12-3 or TRBV12-4 with TRBJ1-2; D remains unclear. The sample taken for sequencing was CD4+ T cells from blood, cultured in vitro. In DNA, the CDR3 is TGTGCCAGCAGTTCGAGGAGCTATGGCTACACCTTC. Protein: CASSSRSYGYTF.